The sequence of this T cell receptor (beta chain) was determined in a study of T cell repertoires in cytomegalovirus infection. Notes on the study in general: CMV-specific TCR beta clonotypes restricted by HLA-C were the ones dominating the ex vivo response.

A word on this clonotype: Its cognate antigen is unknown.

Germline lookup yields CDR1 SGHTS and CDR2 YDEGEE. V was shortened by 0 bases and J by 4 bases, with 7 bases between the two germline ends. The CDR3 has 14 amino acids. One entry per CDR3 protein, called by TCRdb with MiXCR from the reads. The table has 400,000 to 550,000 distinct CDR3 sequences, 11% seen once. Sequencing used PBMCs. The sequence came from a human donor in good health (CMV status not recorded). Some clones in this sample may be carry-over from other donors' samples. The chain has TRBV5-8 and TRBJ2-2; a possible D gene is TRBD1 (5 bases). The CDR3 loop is CASSLEGVTGELFF. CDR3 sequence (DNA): TGTGCCAGCAGCTTGGAAGGGGTCACCGGGGAGCTGTTTTTT.